These T cell receptor beta chains were read from a single sample in a study of OX40 agonist ivuxolimab in advanced cancers. Sequencing used immunoSEQ multiplex PCR; TCRdb keeps in-frame clones, though not all of them. The sample includes more than 100,000 clones, 90% of them seen just once. Source: CD4+ or CD8+ T cells sorted from blood, taken in a trial of the OX40 agonist ivuxolimab. The receptors originated from an adult with an advanced solid tumor such as melanoma, head and neck, liver or kidney cancer. Each CDR3 is given with its conserved first and last residue. Each record gives: J gene, D gene, V gene, clone size, CDR3 protein, CDR3 DNA. The D gene is left open where the match is weak. Only some rows state a clone size, as once, few, many or a class for expanded clones.

J gene: TRBJ2-5; D gene: -; V gene: TRBV7-9; clone size: -; CDR3 protein: CASSPEPFGQYF; CDR3 DNA: TGTGCCAGCAGCCCCGAGCCCTTTGGGCAGTACTTC
J gene: TRBJ2-3; D gene: -; V gene: TRBV2; clone size: -; CDR3 protein: CASSGPTDTQYF; CDR3 DNA: TGTGCCAGCAGTGGGCCCACAGATACGCAGTATTTT
J gene: TRBJ2-1; D gene: -; V gene: TRBV11-2; clone size: -; CDR3 protein: CASSPIGGPPPRYYNEQFF; CDR3 DNA: TGTGCCAGCAGCCCGATCGGCGGGCCCCCACCAAGGTACTACAATGAGCAGTTCTTC
J gene: TRBJ1-1; D gene: -; V gene: TRBV9; clone size: once; CDR3 protein: CASSVAGGVDTEAFF; CDR3 DNA: TGTGCCAGCAGCGTCGCTGGGGGCGTCGACACTGAAGCTTTCTTT
J gene: TRBJ2-2; D gene: -; V gene: TRBV7-6; clone size: -; CDR3 protein: CASTPIANTGELFF; CDR3 DNA: TGTGCCAGCACCCCAATCGCCAACACCGGGGAGCTGTTTTTT
J gene: TRBJ1-1; D gene: -; V gene: TRBV7-2; clone size: once; CDR3 protein: CASSLTAREAFF; CDR3 DNA: TGTGCCAGCAGCTTAACAGCCCGTGAAGCTTTCTTT
J gene: TRBJ1-5; D gene: -; V gene: TRBV6-6; clone size: -; CDR3 protein: CASSYNNGRDQPQHF; CDR3 DNA: TGTGCCAGCAGTTACAATAATGGAAGGGATCAGCCCCAGCATTTT
J gene: TRBJ2-1; D gene: -; V gene: TRBV5-6; clone size: -; CDR3 protein: CASSQTGLYNEGQFF; CDR3 DNA: TGTGCCAGCAGCCAAACGGGGTTATACAATGAAGGGCAGTTCTTC
J gene: TRBJ1-2; D gene: -; V gene: TRBV6-5; clone size: -; CDR3 protein: CASSYQQDANYGYTF; CDR3 DNA: TGTGCCAGCAGTTACCAGCAGGACGCTAACTATGGCTACACCTTC
J gene: TRBJ2-5; D gene: TRBD2; V gene: TRBV18; clone size: -; CDR3 protein: CASSPLAGESQETQYF; CDR3 DNA: TGTGCCAGCTCACCACTCGCGGGAGAGTCCCAAGAGACCCAGTACTTC
J gene: TRBJ1-1; D gene: -; V gene: TRBV4-2; clone size: -; CDR3 protein: CASSLATRQLTEAFF; CDR3 DNA: TGTGCCAGCAGCTTGGCTACTCGACAGCTCACTGAAGCTTTCTTT
J gene: TRBJ1-1; D gene: -; V gene: TRBV19; clone size: -; CDR3 protein: CASSLQGPATEAFF; CDR3 DNA: TGTGCCAGTAGTCTACAGGGCCCTGCCACTGAAGCTTTCTTT
J gene: TRBJ2-7; D gene: TRBD1; V gene: TRBV28; clone size: -; CDR3 protein: CASMGQGSYEQYF; CDR3 DNA: TGTGCCAGCATGGGACAGGGTTCCTACGAGCAGTACTTC
J gene: TRBJ1-1; D gene: -; V gene: TRBV28; clone size: -; CDR3 protein: CASSGPPGAREAFF; CDR3 DNA: TGTGCCAGCAGTGGACCTCCCGGGGCTCGTGAAGCTTTCTTT
J gene: TRBJ1-5; D gene: -; V gene: TRBV7-2; clone size: once; CDR3 protein: CASSSSGVTQPQHF; CDR3 DNA: TGTGCCAGCAGCTCCTCAGGGGTTACTCAGCCCCAGCATTTT
J gene: TRBJ1-1; D gene: TRBD1; V gene: TRBV7-2; clone size: -; CDR3 protein: CASSGGQANTEAFF; CDR3 DNA: TGTGCCAGCAGCGGGGGACAGGCGAACACTGAAGCTTTCTTT
J gene: TRBJ2-7; D gene: TRBD2; V gene: TRBV28; clone size: -; CDR3 protein: CASSDRTSGRAAGEQYF; CDR3 DNA: TGTGCCAGCAGCGATCGGACTAGCGGGAGGGCGGCGGGCGAGCAGTACTTC
J gene: TRBJ2-3; D gene: -; V gene: TRBV7-9; clone size: -; CDR3 protein: CASSLLPGDTQYF; CDR3 DNA: TGTGCCAGCAGCTTACTCCCGGGGGATACGCAGTATTTT
J gene: TRBJ2-3; D gene: TRBD2; V gene: TRBV5-4; clone size: -; CDR3 protein: CASSLELAGGGDTQYF; CDR3 DNA: TGTGCCAGCAGCCTCGAACTAGCGGGAGGGGGGGACACGCAGTATTTT
J gene: TRBJ2-6; D gene: -; V gene: TRBV28; clone size: once; CDR3 protein: CASSAWRGSSGANVLTF; CDR3 DNA: TGTGCCAGCAGTGCTTGGAGGGGGAGCTCTGGGGCCAACGTCCTGACTTTC
J gene: TRBJ2-1; D gene: -; V gene: TRBV27; clone size: -; CDR3 protein: CASSLMGELGYEQFF; CDR3 DNA: TGTGCCAGCAGTTTGATGGGGGAGCTGGGATATGAGCAGTTCTTC
J gene: TRBJ1-1; D gene: -; V gene: TRBV5-8; clone size: -; CDR3 protein: CASRSGLVTEAFF; CDR3 DNA: TGTGCCAGCAGGTCAGGGTTGGTCACTGAAGCTTTCTTT
J gene: TRBJ2-7; D gene: -; V gene: TRBV7-8; clone size: -; CDR3 protein: CASSLRRGSYEQYF; CDR3 DNA: TGTGCCAGCAGCTTAAGGCGGGGCTCCTACGAGCAGTACTTC
J gene: TRBJ1-1; D gene: TRBD1; V gene: TRBV10-3; clone size: -; CDR3 protein: CAIRQGNTEAFF; CDR3 DNA: TGTGCCATTAGACAGGGCAACACTGAAGCTTTCTTT
J gene: TRBJ1-1; D gene: TRBD1; V gene: TRBV7-6; clone size: -; CDR3 protein: CASSAGTGALNTEAFF; CDR3 DNA: TGTGCCAGCAGCGCCGGGACAGGTGCTTTGAACACTGAAGCTTTCTTT
J gene: TRBJ2-4; D gene: -; V gene: TRBV7-3; clone size: -; CDR3 protein: CASSLGAAGPKNIQYF; CDR3 DNA: TGTGCCAGCAGCTTAGGCGCCGCGGGCCCCAAAAACATTCAGTACTTC
J gene: TRBJ2-7; D gene: -; V gene: TRBV28; clone size: -; CDR3 protein: CASSLGGYEQYF; CDR3 DNA: TGTGCCAGCAGTTTAGGTGGCTACGAGCAGTACTTC
J gene: TRBJ2-7; D gene: TRBD2; V gene: TRBV18; clone size: -; CDR3 protein: CASSPDLSGTKYEQYF; CDR3 DNA: TGTGCCAGCTCACCCGACCTTAGCGGGACTAAGTACGAGCAGTACTTC